This is a list of T cell receptor beta chains from one sample in a study of T cells in Graves' hyperthyroidism and ophthalmopathy. MiXCR, applied by TCRdb to the multiplex PCR reads, yields one record per CDR3 protein. The sample holds some 400,000 distinct CDR3 sequences, under 20% seen once. The specimen was blood. The receptors originated from a woman aged 18 to 35 with Graves' hyperthyroidism. CDR3s include the opening cysteine and the closing phenylalanine or tryptophan. The D gene is left open where the match is weak. Rows may omit the clone size; those that give it use once, few, many or a size class.

TRBJ2-4 many NA TRBV12-3/TRBV12-4 TGTGCCAGCAAGGCACAGATAGCCAAAAACATTCAGTACTTC CASKAQIAKNIQYF
TRBJ2-7 many TRBD1 TRBV12-3/TRBV12-4 TGTGCCAGTGGGACAGGAGCCTCCTACGAGCAGTACTTC CASGTGASYEQYF
TRBJ1-2 NA NA TRBV6-5 TGTGCCAGCAGTTCGTGGGTGTTGGGGAGTTATGGCTACACCTTC CASSSWVLGSYGYTF
TRBJ1-2 many NA TRBV15 TGTGCCACCAGCAGGGACCCAGCATCCTATGGCTACACCTTC CATSRDPASYGYTF
TRBJ1-2 NA NA TRBV28 TGTGCCAGCAGTCCCCCAAATGCCAATCAGGACTATGGCTACGCCTTC CASSPPNANQDYGYAF
TRBJ2-4 many TRBD1 TRBV7-8 TGTGCCAGCAGCCTACAGCCGGGACAGGGGGACATTCAGTACTTC CASSLQPGQGDIQYF
TRBJ2-7 many NA TRBV29-1 TGCAGCGTTGACTCAGGCTACGAGCAGTACTTC CSVDSGYEQYF
TRBJ2-7 many TRBD2 TRBV11-1 TGTGCCAGCAGCAAAATTCTTAGGACACTAGCGGGATCCAACGAGCAGTACTTC CASSKILRTLAGSNEQYF
TRBJ2-2 many NA TRBV7-8 TGTGCCAGCAGCTTAGCTAACATACAACTAGTGTCGGGCGGGGAGCTGTTTTTT CASSLANIQLVSGGELFF
TRBJ1-5 NA NA TRBV19 TGTGCCAGTAGGGGCGGTCGGAGCAATCAGCCCCAGCATTTT CASRGGRSNQPQHF
TRBJ2-5 many NA TRBV27 TGTGCCAGCAGTTCTCGCAATGGGCGAGAGACCCAGTACTTC CASSSRNGRETQYF
TRBJ2-7 many NA TRBV11-2 TGTGCCAGCAGCACCCGGGACGAGCAGTACTTC CASSTRDEQYF
TRBJ2-7 many TRBD1 TRBV6-1 TGTGCCAGCAGTCAAAGGACAGGGATGTACGAGCAGTACTTC CASSQRTGMYEQYF
TRBJ2-7 many NA TRBV2 TGTGCCAGCAGTGGTGAAGGGAAAGGGGAGCAGTACTTC CASSGEGKGEQYF
TRBJ1-6 many NA TRBV6-2/TRBV6-3 TGTGCCAGCAGTCTCGGGGGCCCCGGGACGACAAGCTCCTATAATTCACCCCTCCACTTT CASSLGGPGTTSSYNSPLHF
TRBJ1-2 many NA TRBV7-9 TGTGCCGGAGGTGGCTACACCTTC CAGGGYTF
TRBJ1-6 few TRBD1 TRBV9 TGTGCCAGCACCCCGGAAGGGGACAGGGGTTCGTCACCCCTCCACTTT CASTPEGDRGSSPLHF
TRBJ1-3 many TRBD1 TRBV20-1 TGCAGTGCTCTCTCTTTTGGACAGGGGAGCACCATATATTTT CSALSFGQGSTIYF
TRBJ2-5 many NA TRBV11-2 TGTGCCAGCAGCTTAGTGCCAGGGGAGGGTGAGACCCAGTACTTC CASSLVPGEGETQYF
TRBJ1-3 NA NA TRBV6-1 TGTGCCAGCAGTGAAATGGGCCAGGCTGGAAACACCATATATTTT CASSEMGQAGNTIYF
TRBJ1-1 many NA TRBV24-1 TGTGCCACCAGTGATTTAGGGGGGACTGAAGCTTTCTTT CATSDLGGTEAFF
TRBJ1-3 few NA TRBV4-1 TGCGCCAGCAGCCAAGTAACAGGGCGAGCTGGAAACGCCATATATTTT CASSQVTGRAGNAIYF
TRBJ2-3 few NA TRBV4-1 TGCGCCAGCAGCTCCCGGAAGGGAGGAGGCACAGATACGCAGTATTTT CASSSRKGGGTDTQYF
TRBJ1-1 many NA TRBV27 TGTGCCAGCAGTTCCCGAGCAGGGTTCATGAACACTGAAGCTTTCTTT CASSSRAGFMNTEAFF
TRBJ1-3 few NA TRBV29-1 TGCAGCGTTGGAGGAACAGGGTCTGGAAACACCATATATTTT CSVGGTGSGNTIYF
TRBJ1-2 many TRBD1 TRBV20-1 TGCAGTGCCCCCGACAGGGGGAGCTATGGCTACACCTTC CSAPDRGSYGYTF
TRBJ1-1 many NA TRBV9 TGTGCCAGCAGCTCGAGAACGAGGGAAAGGGTCTTATATGAAGCTTTCTTT CASSSRTRERVLYEAFF
TRBJ1-2 many NA TRBV12-3/TRBV12-4 TGTGCCAGCAGTTCCCCGGGACACGCATACTATGGCTACACCTTC CASSSPGHAYYGYTF